One sample yielded the 15 T cell receptor beta chains listed below, sequenced in a study of tumor-infiltrating lymphocytes in oesophageal squamous cell carcinoma. TCRdb reprocessed the PCR reads via MiXCR and lists one record per CDR3 protein. Of over 12,000 distinct CDR3 sequences listed, about 50% are singletons. The specimen sequenced was blood. The source is a male donor with esophageal squamous cell carcinoma.

V and J are TRBV11-2 and TRBJ2-3; 9 positions match TRBD2. V shed 3 bases, J shed 4 bases, and the junction held 11 bases outside the gene matches. The germline gives CDR1 SGHAT, CDR2 FQNNGV. This CDR3 comprises 17 residues. CDR3 sequence reads: CASSFRGGRGNADTQYF. CDR3 bases: TGTGCCAGCAGCTTCCGTGGCGGGAGGGGGAACGCAGATACGCAGTATTTT.

Concerning this clonotype: One end of the junction varies from germline; a read error may be responsible. J is TRBJ2-4 and V is TRBV12-5; TRBD1 aligns across 10 bases. Germline lookup yields CDR1 LGHNT and CDR2 FRNRAP. This CDR3 is 16 amino acids long. The CDR3 is CASGRSGQGVSNEQYF. The CDR3 region has the DNA TGCGCTAGTGGCCGATCCGGACAGGGGGTTTCCAATGAGCAGTACTTC. Together with reference TRBV12-5 and TRBJ2-4, the CDR3 gives the full variable domain: DARVTQTPRHKVTEMGQEVTMRCQPILGHNTVFWYRQTMMQGLELLAYFRNRAPLDDSGMPKDRFSAEMPDATLATLKIQPSEPRDSAVYFCASGRSGQGVSNEQYFGAGTRLSVL.

CDR3 loop: CASSSPGGRGEQFF. DNA of the CDR3: TGTGCCAGCAGCTCCCCAGGGGGGAGGGGTGAGCAGTTCTTC. The gene calls are TRBV11-2 and TRBJ2-5, with D perhaps TRBD1 or TRBD2 (7 bases each). The last part of the DNA fits TRBJ2-1 better; the J call may be wrong. Germline V gene data show CDR1 as SGHAT and CDR2 as FQNNGV. The CDR3 loop spans 14 amino acids.

Sample share makes this clonotype medium-sized. The V and J genes are TRBV12-3 or TRBV12-4 and TRBJ2-4; D ambiguous. The CDR3 runs to 15 residues. V lost 4 bases and J lost 0, with 10 bases in between. CDR3 in amino acids: CASSWTVLAKNIQYF. The CDR3 nucleotides read TGTGCCAGCAGTTGGACGGTTCTAGCCAAAAACATTCAGTACTTC.

With regard to this clonotype: The conserved phenylalanine or tryptophan normally closing the CDR3 is absent here, so this likely arose from a read error. The limits of the CDR3 on the DNA are not certain, so only TCRdb's listed CDR3 is given. V gene TRBV28 combines with J gene TRBJ2-7. Germline CDR1 is MDHEN and CDR2 is SYDVKM. Counting both end residues, the CDR3 totals 16 amino acids. CDR3 sequence reads: CASSLEANYYGYTFGS.

The chain employs TRBV7-3 and TRBJ2-1; the D gene is possibly TRBD2 (6 bases). Germline V gene lookup returns CDR1 SGHTA and CDR2 FQGTGA. Trimming took 6 bases from V and 1 from J, leaving 13 bases between them. CDR3 length: 15 amino acids. In DNA form, the CDR3 reads TGTGCCAGCAGTCCCTCGGGAGTATCCTACAATGAGCAGTTCTTC. Encoded protein: CASSPSGVSYNEQFF.

Remarks on this clonotype: The missing conserved phenylalanine or tryptophan at the end of this CDR3 makes a read error likely. No DNA is shown, since the ends of the CDR3 on it are uncertain; the CDR3 is the one TCRdb lists. The chain employs TRBV7-2 and TRBJ2-6; the table names TRBD2, a call not compared with the DNA. Per germline, CDR1 SGHTA and CDR2 FQGNSA. The CDR3 is 17 residues long, ends included. CDR3 region: CASSHLAGYSNEQFFGA.

By sample share, this clonotype is medium-sized. V and J are TRBV7-8 and TRBJ2-7, with TRBD2 identical over 11 bases. This CDR3 comprises 16 residues. Germline V gene lookup returns CDR1 SGHVS and CDR2 FQNEAQ. V was pared by 5 bases and J by 8 bases, with 14 bases of the junction left unmatched. The chain's CDR3 is CASSPEGGLAARKQYF. The CDR3 coding sequence is TGTGCCAGCAGCCCTGAGGGGGGACTAGCGGCCAGGAAGCAGTACTTC.

This CDR3 is CASSYSRDGLNEQFF. The CDR3 bases are TGTGCCAGCAGTTACTCGAGGGACGGTCTCAATGAGCAGTTCTTC. The chain couples TRBV6-8 to TRBJ2-5; D tentatively reads TRBD1 or TRBD2 (5 bases each). Gene TRBJ2-1 matches the end of the DNA better, so the J call may be wrong. CDR1 MNHGY and CDR2 SAAAGT come from the germline V gene. The CDR3 extends over 15 amino acids.

In this sample, this clonotype turned up a few times. The chain has TRBV4-1 and TRBJ2-3; D unclear. The ends were cut back, 4 bases at V and 6 bases at J, with 5 bases in the middle. CDR1 is MGHRA, CDR2 YSYEKL, per germline. This CDR3 comprises 11 residues. Written as DNA, the CDR3 is TGCGCCAGCAGCCTGGGCGATACGCAGTATTTT. Translated, it gives CASSLGDTQYF.

By share, this clonotype ranks as medium-sized. The chain combines TRBV7-8 with TRBJ2-6; TRBD1 agrees at 7 bases. The germline gives CDR1 SGHVS, CDR2 FQNEAQ. CDR3 size: 17 residues. V was pared by 5 bases and J by 0 bases, with 7 bases of the junction left unmatched. CDR3 sequence: CASSLRDSHSGANVLTF. CDR3 bases: TGTGCCAGCAGCCTACGGGACAGTCACTCTGGGGCCAACGTCCTGACTTTC.

This clonotype has a handful of counts. This chain connects TRBV19 to TRBJ2-7, with 8 bases lining up with TRBD2. Germline loops: CDR1 LNHDA, CDR2 SQIVND (reference sequence). V dropped 3 bases and J dropped 9; count of bases not matched to a gene: 10. The CDR3 is 14 amino acids. DNA for the CDR3: TGTGCCAGTAGTATTGGACTAGCTTCAGATACGCAGTACTTC. Its translation: CASSIGLASDTQYF.

The chain uses TRBV5-6 and TRBJ2-3; D is possibly TRBD2 (6 bases). The CDR3 is 15 residues long. V gave up 6 bases and J gave up 0 bases, with 14 bases separating them. Per the germline V gene, CDR1 is SGHDT and CDR2 is YYEEEE. In DNA, the CDR3 is TGTGCCAGCATCGAGTTCGGGAGCAGCACAGATACGCAGTATTTT. Encoded protein: CASIEFGSSTDTQYF.

This clonotype has only a few counts. The V gene is TRBV2, the J gene TRBJ2-2; D unclear. V dropped 4 bases and J dropped 1 base, with 7 bases sitting between them. Germline lookup yields CDR1 SNHLY and CDR2 FYNNEI. The CDR3 contains 14 residues. The DNA of the CDR3 is TGTGCCAGCAGTGCATTAGGGAACACCGGGGAGCTGTTTTTT. Amino acid sequence: CASSALGNTGELFF.

On this clonotype itself: A read error is possible here, since a much larger clone lies one base away. V and J are TRBV28 and TRBJ2-4; D is unclear. The end of the DNA aligns better with TRBJ2-1, so the J call may be wrong. The CDR3 has 12 amino acids. Germline values: CDR1 MDHEN, CDR2 SYDVKM. CDR3 region: CASSFPTYEQFF. The CDR3 DNA reads TGTGCCAGCAGTTTCCCGACCTACGAGCAGTTCTTC.